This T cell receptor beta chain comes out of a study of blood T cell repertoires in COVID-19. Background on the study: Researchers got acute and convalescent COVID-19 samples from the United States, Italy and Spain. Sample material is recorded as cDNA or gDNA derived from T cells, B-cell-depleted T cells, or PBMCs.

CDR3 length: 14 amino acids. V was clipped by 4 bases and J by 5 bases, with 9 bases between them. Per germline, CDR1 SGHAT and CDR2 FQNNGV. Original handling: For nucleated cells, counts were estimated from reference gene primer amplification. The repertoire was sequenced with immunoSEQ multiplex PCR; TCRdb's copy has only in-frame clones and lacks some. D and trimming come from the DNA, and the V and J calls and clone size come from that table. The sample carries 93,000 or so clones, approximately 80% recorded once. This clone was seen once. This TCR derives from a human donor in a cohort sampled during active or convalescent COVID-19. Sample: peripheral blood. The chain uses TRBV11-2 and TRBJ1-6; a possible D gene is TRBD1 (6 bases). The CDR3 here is CASSWTEDNSPLHF. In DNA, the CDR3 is TGTGCCAGCAGCTGGACAGAAGATAATTCACCCCTCCACTTT. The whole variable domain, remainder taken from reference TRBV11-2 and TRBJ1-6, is EAGVAQSPRYKIIEKRQSVAFWCNPISGHATLYWYQQILGQGPKLLIQFQNNGVVDDSQLPKDRFSAERLKGVDSTLKIQPAKLEDSAVYLCASSWTEDNSPLHFGNGTRLTVT.